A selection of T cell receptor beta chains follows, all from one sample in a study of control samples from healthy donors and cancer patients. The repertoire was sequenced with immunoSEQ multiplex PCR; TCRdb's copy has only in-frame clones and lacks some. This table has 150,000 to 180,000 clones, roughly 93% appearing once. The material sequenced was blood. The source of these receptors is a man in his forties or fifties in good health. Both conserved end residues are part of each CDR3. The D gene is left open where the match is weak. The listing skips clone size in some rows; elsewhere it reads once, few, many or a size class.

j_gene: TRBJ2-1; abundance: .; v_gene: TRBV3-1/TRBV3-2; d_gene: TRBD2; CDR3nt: TGTGCCAGCAGCCTACCGGGACTAGCGGTGTTCTTC; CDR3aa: CASSLPGLAVFF
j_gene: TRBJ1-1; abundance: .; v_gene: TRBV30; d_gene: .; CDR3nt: TGTGCCTGGACGGGGGGGGACACTGAAGCTTTCTTT; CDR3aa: CAWTGGDTEAFF
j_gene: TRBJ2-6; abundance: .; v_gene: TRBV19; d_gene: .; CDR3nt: TGTGCCAGTAGTAGGGGTTCAGGGGCCAACGTCCTGACTTTC; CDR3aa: CASSRGSGANVLTF
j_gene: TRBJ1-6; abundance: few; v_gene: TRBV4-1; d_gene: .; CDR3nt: TGCGCCAGCAGCCAAGAGGAGAGGATTTCACCCCTCCACTTT; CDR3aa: CASSQEERISPLHF
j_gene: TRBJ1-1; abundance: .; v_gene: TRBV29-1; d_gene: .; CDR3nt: TGCAGCGTTGAGAAGGGAACTAACACTGAAGCTTTCTTT; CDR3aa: CSVEKGTNTEAFF
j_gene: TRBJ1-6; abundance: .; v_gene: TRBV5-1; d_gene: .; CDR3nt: TGCGCCAGCAGCTTGTTAGGTGGCAGAAGCTCCTATAATTCACCCCTCCACTTT; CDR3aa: CASSLLGGRSSYNSPLHF
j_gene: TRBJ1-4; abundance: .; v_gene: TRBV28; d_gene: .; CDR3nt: TGTGCCAGCAGTTTTAGGCAGGGCAATGAAAAACTGTTTTTT; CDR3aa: CASSFRQGNEKLFF
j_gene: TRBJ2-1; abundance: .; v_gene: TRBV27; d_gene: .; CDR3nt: TGTGCCAGCAGTCACACGCGAGCCCTGACCTACAATGAGCAGTTCTTC; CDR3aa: CASSHTRALTYNEQFF
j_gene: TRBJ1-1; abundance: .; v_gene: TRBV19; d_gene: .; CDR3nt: TGTGCCAGTAGTATCGGGTGGGACGTAGGTACTGAAGCTTTCTTT; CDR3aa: CASSIGWDVGTEAFF
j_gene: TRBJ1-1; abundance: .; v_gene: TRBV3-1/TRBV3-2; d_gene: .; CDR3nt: TGTGCCAGCAGCCAAGTGTTGTCACCCACTGAAGCTTTCTTT; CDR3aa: CASSQVLSPTEAFF
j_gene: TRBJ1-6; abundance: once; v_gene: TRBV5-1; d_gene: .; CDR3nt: TGCGCCAGCAGTTCGCCACCCGAGGATTCACCCCTCCACTTT; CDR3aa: CASSSPPEDSPLHF
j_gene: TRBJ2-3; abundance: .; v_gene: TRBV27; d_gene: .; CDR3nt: TGTGCCAGCACCCGGGGGCACACAGATACGCAGTATTTT; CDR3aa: CASTRGHTDTQYF
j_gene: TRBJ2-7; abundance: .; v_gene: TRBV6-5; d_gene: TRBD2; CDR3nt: TGTGCCACCCGCGGGGGGTTCGAGCAGTACTTC; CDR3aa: CATRGGFEQYF
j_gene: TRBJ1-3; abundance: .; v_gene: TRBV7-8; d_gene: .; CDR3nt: TGTGCCAGCAGCTTCGCACAGGCCGTCTCTGGAAACACCATATATTTT; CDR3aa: CASSFAQAVSGNTIYF
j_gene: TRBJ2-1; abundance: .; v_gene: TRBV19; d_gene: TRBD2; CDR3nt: TGTGCCAGTAGCAATACCGGGACTAGCAGATACAATGAGCAGTTCTTC; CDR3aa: CASSNTGTSRYNEQFF
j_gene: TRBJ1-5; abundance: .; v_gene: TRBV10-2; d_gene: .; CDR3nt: TGCGCCAGCAAGGACGGTGGCCGTGGAGACCAGCCCCAGCATTTT; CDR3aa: CASKDGGRGDQPQHF
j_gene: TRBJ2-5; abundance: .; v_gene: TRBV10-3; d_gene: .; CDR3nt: TGTGCCATCAGTGTAACAGGGGGGGGAGAGACCCAGTACTTC; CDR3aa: CAISVTGGGETQYF